The rows below give T cell receptor beta chains drawn from one sample of a study of T-cell memory formation after mild COVID-19. TCRdb re-analysed the 5' RACE reads in MiXCR, keeping a single row per CDR3 protein. The sample holds around 200,000 distinct CDR3 sequences, about a fifth seen once. Sequenced material: PBMCs or a T cell subset sorted from them (not recorded which). The receptors stem from a man aged 18 to 30 who had mild COVID-19 (a few samples of this study predate the infection). Cell type and time point are not known. Each CDR3 is given with its conserved first and last residue.

CDR3aa	v_gene
CASSSDGLNTEAFF	TRBV5-1
CASSRSLSGAGTGELFF	TRBV5-1
CATSDLGGLSQHF	TRBV24-1
CASGGRAGGYTF	TRBV7-3
CASSTVAPLHF	TRBV28
CASSQGSWTDTQYF	TRBV4-1
CASSYYQEGTEAFF	TRBV6-5
CASSQGGSRDRGSGKNIQYF	TRBV4-1
CSAQRGRGGGYTF	TRBV20-1
CSAKGLGTDTQYF	TRBV20-1
CASSLVSRDTEAFF	TRBV7-2
CASSAFGTDSNQPQHF	TRBV6-6
CSAYRPGNTEAFF	TRBV20-1
CASSAGQAYEQYF	TRBV10-2
CSVDVSSGSPTSQYF	TRBV29-1
CASMGGETQYF	TRBV5-1
CASRKTSGYEQYF	TRBV7-2
CSVEDSQGGGYEKLFF	TRBV29-1
CASSAGLEGNIQYF	TRBV5-5
CASSVDRELNSPLHF	TRBV9
CASSFNVNEQFF	TRBV6-2/TRBV6-3
CASSLGGDSTDTQYF	TRBV5-1
CASTMGADYGYTF	TRBV2